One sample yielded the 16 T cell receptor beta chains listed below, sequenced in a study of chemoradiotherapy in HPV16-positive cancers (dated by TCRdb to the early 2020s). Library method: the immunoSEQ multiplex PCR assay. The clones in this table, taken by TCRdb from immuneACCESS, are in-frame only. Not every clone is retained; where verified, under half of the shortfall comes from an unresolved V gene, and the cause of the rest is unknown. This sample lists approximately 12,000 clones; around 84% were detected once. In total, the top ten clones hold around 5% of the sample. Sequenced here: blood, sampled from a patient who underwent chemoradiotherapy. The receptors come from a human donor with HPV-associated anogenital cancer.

CDR3 protein: CASSLVAGGVYGYTF. Here the CDR3 DNA reads TGCGCCAGCAGCTTGGTAGCAGGGGGCGTCTATGGCTACACCTTC. The J gene is TRBJ1-2, the V gene TRBV5-1, with 8 bases fitting TRBD1. The CDR3 spans 15 residues. CDR1 is SGHRS, CDR2 YFSETQ, per germline. V dropped 0 bases and J dropped 4; count of bases not matched to a gene: 5.

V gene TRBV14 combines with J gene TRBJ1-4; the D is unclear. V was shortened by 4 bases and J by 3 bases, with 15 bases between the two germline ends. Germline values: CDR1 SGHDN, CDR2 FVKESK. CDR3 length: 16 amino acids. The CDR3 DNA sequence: TGTGCCAGCAGCCGGAGTTGGGCGGGGTCTAATGAAAAACTGTTTTTT. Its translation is CASSRSWAGSNEKLFF. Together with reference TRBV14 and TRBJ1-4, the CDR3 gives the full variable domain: EAGVTQFPSHSVIEKGQTVTLRCDPISGHDNLYWYRRVMGKEIKFLLHFVKESKQDESGMPNNRFLAERTGGTYSTLKVQPAELEDSGVYFCASSRSWAGSNEKLFFGSGTQLSVL.

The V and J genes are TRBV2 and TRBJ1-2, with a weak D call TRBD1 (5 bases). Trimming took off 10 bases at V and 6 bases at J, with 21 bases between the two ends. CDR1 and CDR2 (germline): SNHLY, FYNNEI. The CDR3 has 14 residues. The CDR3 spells CATGGTRTAHGYTF. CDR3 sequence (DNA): TGTGCCACCGGAGGGACCCGGACGGCCCATGGCTACACCTTC.

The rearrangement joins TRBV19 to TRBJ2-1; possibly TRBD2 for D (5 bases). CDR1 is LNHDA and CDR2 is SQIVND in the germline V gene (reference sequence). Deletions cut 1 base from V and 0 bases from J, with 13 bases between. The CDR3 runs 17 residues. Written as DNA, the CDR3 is TGTGCCAGTAGTATAGGGGGAGTTTTGAGCTCCTACAATGAGCAGTTCTTC. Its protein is CASSIGGVLSSYNEQFF.

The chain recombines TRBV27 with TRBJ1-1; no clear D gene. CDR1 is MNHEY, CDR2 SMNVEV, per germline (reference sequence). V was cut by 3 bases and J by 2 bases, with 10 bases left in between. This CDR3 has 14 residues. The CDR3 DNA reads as TGTGCCAGCAGTTTCCGCGAGGGTAACACTGAAGCTTTCTTT. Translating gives CASSFREGNTEAFF.

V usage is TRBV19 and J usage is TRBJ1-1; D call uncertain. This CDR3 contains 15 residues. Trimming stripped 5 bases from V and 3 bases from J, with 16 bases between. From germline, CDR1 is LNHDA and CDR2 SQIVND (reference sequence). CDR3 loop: CASSSQANLDTEAFF. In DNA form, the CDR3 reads TGTGCCAGTAGTTCCCAGGCCAATCTGGACACTGAAGCTTTCTTT.

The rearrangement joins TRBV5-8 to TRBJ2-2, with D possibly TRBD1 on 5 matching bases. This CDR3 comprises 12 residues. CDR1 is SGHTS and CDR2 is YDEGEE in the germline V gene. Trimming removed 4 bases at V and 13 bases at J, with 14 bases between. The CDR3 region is CASSVDIVGLFF. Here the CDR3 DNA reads TGTGCCAGCAGCGTGGACATAGTTGGGCTGTTTTTT.

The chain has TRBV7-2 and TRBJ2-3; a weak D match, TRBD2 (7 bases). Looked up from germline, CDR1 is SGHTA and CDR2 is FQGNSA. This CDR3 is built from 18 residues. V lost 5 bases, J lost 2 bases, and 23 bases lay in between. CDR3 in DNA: TGTGCCAGCAGCCAGGGGCTAGCGGCCCTCTTACCCACAGATACGCAGTATTTT. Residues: CASSQGLAALLPTDTQYF.

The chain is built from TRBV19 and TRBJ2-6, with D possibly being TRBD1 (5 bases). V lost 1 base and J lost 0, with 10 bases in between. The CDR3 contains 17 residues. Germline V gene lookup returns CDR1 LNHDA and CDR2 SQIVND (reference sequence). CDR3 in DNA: TGTGCCAGTAGTATAGGAAAAAGGGGCTCTGGGGCCAACGTCCTGACTTTC. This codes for CASSIGKRGSGANVLTF. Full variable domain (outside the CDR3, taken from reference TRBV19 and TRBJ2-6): DGGITQSPKYLFRKEGQNVTLSCEQNLNHDAMYWYRQDPGQGLRLIYYSQIVNDFQKGDIAEGYSVSREKKESFPLTVTSAQKNPTAFYLCASSIGKRGSGANVLTFGAGSRLTVL.

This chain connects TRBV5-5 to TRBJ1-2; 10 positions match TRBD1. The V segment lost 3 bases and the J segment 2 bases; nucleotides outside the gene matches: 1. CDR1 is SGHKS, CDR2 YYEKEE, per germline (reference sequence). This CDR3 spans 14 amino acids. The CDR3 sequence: CASSSTGGNYGYTF. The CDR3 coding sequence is TGTGCCAGCAGCTCGACAGGGGGCAACTATGGCTACACCTTC.

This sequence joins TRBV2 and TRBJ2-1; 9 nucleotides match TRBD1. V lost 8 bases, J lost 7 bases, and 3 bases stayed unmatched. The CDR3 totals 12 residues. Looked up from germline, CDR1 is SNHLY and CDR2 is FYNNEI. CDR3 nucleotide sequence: TGTGCCAGCTGGACAGGGGAAAATGAGCAGTTCTTC. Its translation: CASWTGENEQFF.

The CDR3: CASSPLPMPGQGNYEQYF. DNA of the CDR3: TGTGCCAGCAGCCCCCTACCAATGCCGGGACAGGGAAACTACGAGCAGTACTTC. The chain links TRBV7-9 to TRBJ2-7; the match to TRBD1 covers 9 bases. Germline values: CDR1 SEHNR, CDR2 FQNEAQ (reference sequence). The CDR3 is made up of 18 amino acids. The J segment lost 3 bases and the V segment lost 5 bases, leaving 17 bases of the junction unmatched. The full variable domain, rest sourced from reference TRBV7-9 and TRBJ2-7, is DTGVSQNPRHKITKRGQNVTFRCDPISEHNRLYWYRQTLGQGPEFLTYFQNEAQLEKSRLLSDRFSAERPKGSFSTLEIQRTEQGDSAMYLCASSPLPMPGQGNYEQYFGPGTRLTVT.

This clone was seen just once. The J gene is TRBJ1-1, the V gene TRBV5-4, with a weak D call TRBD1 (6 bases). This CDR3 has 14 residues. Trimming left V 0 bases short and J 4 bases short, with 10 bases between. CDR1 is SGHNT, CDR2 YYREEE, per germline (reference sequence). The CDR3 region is CASSLVQGITEAFF. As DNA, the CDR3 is TGTGCCAGCAGCTTGGTGCAGGGGATCACTGAAGCTTTCTTT.

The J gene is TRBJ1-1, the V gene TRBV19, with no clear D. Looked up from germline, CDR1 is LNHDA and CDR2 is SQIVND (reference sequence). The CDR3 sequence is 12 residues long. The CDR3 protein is CASWTANTEAFF. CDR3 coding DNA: TGTGCGTCGTGGACGGCGAACACTGAAGCTTTCTTT.

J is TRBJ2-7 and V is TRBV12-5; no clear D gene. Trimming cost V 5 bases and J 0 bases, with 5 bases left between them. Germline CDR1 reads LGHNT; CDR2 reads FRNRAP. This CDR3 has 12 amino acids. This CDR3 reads CASGRSSYEQYF. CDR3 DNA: TGTGCTAGTGGTCGCAGCTCCTACGAGCAGTACTTC. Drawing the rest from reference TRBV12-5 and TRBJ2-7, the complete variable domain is DARVTQTPRHKVTEMGQEVTMRCQPILGHNTVFWYRQTMMQGLELLAYFRNRAPLDDSGMPKDRFSAEMPDATLATLKIQPSEPRDSAVYFCASGRSSYEQYFGPGTRLTVT.

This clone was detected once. CDR3 amino acids: CASSVAAGGEETQYF. The CDR3, as DNA: TGTGCCAGCAGCGTAGCCGCGGGGGGGGAGGAGACCCAGTACTTC. The rearrangement joins TRBV9 to TRBJ2-5; 9 bases align to TRBD2. J gave up 5 bases and V 0 bases, and 5 bases lay outside the gene matches. This CDR3 is 15 amino acids long. Germline CDR1 is SGDLS and CDR2 is YYNGEE. The full variable domain, rest sourced from reference TRBV9 and TRBJ2-5, is DSGVTQTPKHLITATGQRVTLRCSPRSGDLSVYWYQQSLDQGLQFLIQYYNGEERAKGNILERFSAQQFPDLHSELNLSSLELGDSALYFCASSVAAGGEETQYFGPGTRLLVL.